This section outlines one TCR beta chain sequence together with its context. The sample is drawn from a study of blood T cell repertoires in COVID-19. TCRdb's table, derived via immunoSEQ multiplex PCR, lists solely in-frame clones and lacks some. In the table there are 300,000 to 350,000 clones, around 85% of which are singletons. This sequence was found in a man between 25 and 39 years old who had recovered from COVID-19. The sample consisted of PBMCs or T cells enriched from blood (not recorded which).

The CDR3 is CASSIDLGGYYGYTF. The CDR3 DNA reads as TGTGCCAGTAGTATCGATCTCGGCGGGTACTATGGCTACACCTTC. The V call is TRBV19, the J call TRBJ1-2; D ambiguous. Between the trimmed V and J ends, which lost 3 bases and 3 bases, there was a span of 14 bases. The CDR3 totals 15 residues. In germline, CDR1 is LNHDA, CDR2 SQIVND (reference sequence).